The 26 T cell receptor beta chains below were found in one sample sequenced in a study of cytomegalovirus exposure and HLA in healthy donors. PCR employed 60 Vbeta and 13 Jbeta primers. Clones were read by immunoSEQ multiplex PCR, and TCRdb kept only the in-frame ones, dropping some. Here the sample spans around 150,000 clones, around 80% being singletons. Sequenced input: PBMCs. These receptors came from a woman aged 18-29 years in good health and CMV-seronegative.

This sequence joins TRBV28 and TRBJ2-7; D is possibly TRBD1 (6 bases). V was cut by 3 bases and J by 2 bases, with 14 bases left in between. Germline V gene data show CDR1 as MDHEN and CDR2 as SYDVKM. The CDR3 runs to 15 residues. In DNA form, the CDR3 reads TGTGCCAGCAGTTTTCAGGACAGCCCACCCTACGAGCAGTACTTC. Protein: CASSFQDSPPYEQYF.

The chain has TRBV5-1 and TRBJ1-1, with D possibly being TRBD1 (5 bases). Germline lookup yields CDR1 SGHRS and CDR2 YFSETQ. This CDR3 spans 16 amino acids. The ends were cut back, 0 bases at V and 4 bases at J, with 16 bases in the middle. The CDR3: CASSLGGGGLGTEAFF. The DNA for the CDR3 is TGCGCCAGCAGCTTGGGGGGCGGGGGTTTGGGCACTGAAGCTTTCTTT.

The DNA for the CDR3 is TGTGCCAGCAGCCCAGGCCGGGGGTGGGGTAATGAAAAACTGTTTTTT. It yields the protein CASSPGRGWGNEKLFF. The chain is built from TRBV21-1 and TRBJ1-4. TRBV21-1 is a pseudogene. The CDR3 runs to 16 residues.

Note on this clone: Sequence at one end of the junction differs from germline and may be a read error. The V gene is TRBV7-9, the J gene TRBJ1-1, with 12 bases matching TRBD1. From germline, CDR1 is SEHNR and CDR2 FQNEAQ (reference sequence). The CDR3 runs 16 residues. The CDR3 DNA follows: TGTTCCAGCAGCTCCCGGGACAGGGGGCTGAACACTGAAGCTTTCTTT. Translation gives CSSSSRDRGLNTEAFF.

The chain links TRBV4-1 to TRBJ1-4; 7 bases are shared with TRBD1. CDR1 is MGHRA and CDR2 is YSYEKL in the germline V gene. The junction had 12 bases not matched to a gene; V was cut back by 4 bases and J by 4 bases. The CDR3 length is 17 residues. CDR3 in amino acids: CASSLIRDRLVNEKLFF. CDR3 bases: TGCGCCAGCAGCCTGATCCGGGACAGACTAGTTAATGAAAAACTGTTTTTT.

This clone was observed a handful of times. The chain combines TRBV6-1 with TRBJ1-1; D may be TRBD1 (6 bases). Germline V lookup: CDR1 MNHNS, CDR2 SASEGT. V was pared by 6 bases and J by 5 bases, with 16 bases between. This CDR3 is 14 amino acids long. The CDR3 loop is CASRREGQGTEAFF. CDR3 DNA: TGTGCCAGCAGGCGGGAGGGCCAGGGGACTGAAGCTTTCTTT.

The CDR3 nucleotides are TGCGCCAGCAGCCAAGAAATAGGGAGGGCAGCAACTAATGAAAAACTGTTTTTT. This encodes CASSQEIGRAATNEKLFF. This chain connects TRBV4-1 to TRBJ1-4; D not resolved. The CDR3 sequence is 18 residues long. The ends were cut back, 0 bases at V and 0 bases at J, with 14 bases in the middle. Germline CDR1 reads MGHRA; CDR2 reads YSYEKL.

This clone has just a few counts. The genes are TRBV6-6 and TRBJ2-7; maybe TRBD2 (5 bases). This CDR3 spans 14 amino acids. Germline CDR1 MNHNY, CDR2 SVGAGI (reference sequence). Trimming cost V 6 bases and J 3 bases, with 15 bases left between them. The CDR3: CASSRGFPSYEQYF. The CDR3 DNA sequence: TGTGCCAGCAGCCGGGGATTCCCAAGCTACGAGCAGTACTTC.

This clone has just one count. One end of the junction varies from germline; a read error may be responsible. The genes are TRBV30 and TRBJ1-6; 8 bases fit TRBD1. Germline lookup yields CDR1 GTSNPN and CDR2 SVGIG (reference sequence). The CDR3 is made up of 15 amino acids. CDR3 sequence: CAWSCPGTGNSPLHF. The CDR3 nucleotides read TGTGCCTGGAGCTGTCCGGGGACAGGAAATTCGCCCCTCCACTTT.

The chain links TRBV5-4 to TRBJ1-2, with TRBD1 matching 9 bases. V dropped 3 bases and J dropped 14; count of bases not matched to a gene: 5. The CDR3 sequence is 11 residues long. Per the germline V gene, CDR1 is SGHNT and CDR2 is YYREEE (reference sequence). In DNA form, the CDR3 reads TGTGCCAGCAGCTGGGACAGGGCAAAGACCTTC. It encodes CASSWDRAKTF.

This rearrangement joins TRBV28 to TRBJ1-1; 9 bases match TRBD1. This CDR3 is 13 amino acids long. Germline CDR1 is MDHEN and CDR2 is SYDVKM. With V trimmed by 5 bases and J by 5 bases, 3 bases remained unmatched. As DNA, the CDR3 is TGTGCCAGCAGTGTAGGACAGGGGACTGAAGCTTTCTTT. It is translated as CASSVGQGTEAFF.

The genes are TRBV6-5 and TRBJ2-7, with 8 bases aligning to TRBD1. CDR1 is MNHEY and CDR2 is SVGAGI in the germline V gene. The CDR3 length is 12 residues. V trimming: 7 bases; J trimming: 9 bases; junction bases outside the gene matches: 8. The chain's CDR3 is CASTPRQGRQYF. The CDR3 DNA is TGTGCCAGCACCCCTAGACAGGGGAGGCAGTACTTC.

For this clone: The junction departs from the called germline gene at one end, perhaps through a read error. Within the sample, other DNA sequences also encode this same CDR3. V gene TRBV5-6 combines with J gene TRBJ1-2; 7 positions match TRBD1. The length of the CDR3 is 14 residues. CDR1 and CDR2 from the germline V gene are SGHDT and YYEEEE. The CDR3 sequence: CASSLSRGSYGYTF. CDR3 in DNA: TGTGCCAGCAGCTTGTCCAGGGGGTCGTATGGTTACACCTTC. Based on the CDR3 plus reference TRBV5-6 and TRBJ1-2, the full variable domain is DAGVTQSPTHLIKTRGQQVTLRCSPKSGHDTVSWYQQALGQGPQFIFQYYEEEERQRGNFPDRFSGHQFPNYSSELNVNALLLGDSALYLCASSLSRGSYGYTFGSGTRLTVV.

There are a few counts of this clone. The chain combines TRBV30 with TRBJ1-1; D might be TRBD1 (6 bases). This CDR3 is 13 amino acids long. Trimming stripped 3 bases from V and 0 bases from J, with 8 bases between. Per germline, CDR1 GTSNPN and CDR2 SVGIG (reference sequence). The CDR3 spells CAWSRQVNTEAFF. CDR3 DNA sequence: TGTGCCTGGAGCCGACAGGTGAACACTGAAGCTTTCTTT. Full variable domain (outside the CDR3, taken from reference TRBV30 and TRBJ1-1): SQTIHQWPATLVQPVGSPLSLECTVEGTSNPNLYWYRQAAGRGLQLLFYSVGIGQISSEVPQNLSASRPQDRQFILSSKKLLLSDSGFYLCAWSRQVNTEAFFGQGTRLTVV.

The V gene is TRBV13, the J gene TRBJ2-3, with TRBD2 matching 9 bases. The CDR3 contains 16 residues. The germline CDR1 and CDR2 sequences are PRHDT and FYEKMQ (reference sequence). V gave up 5 bases and J gave up 3 bases; unmatched junction bases: 9. CDR3 sequence: CASSLPSAGGTDTQYF. Written as DNA, the CDR3 is TGTGCCAGCAGCCTCCCCTCAGCGGGGGGTACAGATACGCAGTATTTT.

The chain has TRBV5-1 and TRBJ2-2; 7 nucleotides agree with TRBD1. This CDR3 is 13 amino acids long. CDR1 SGHRS and CDR2 YFSETQ come from the germline V gene. J was trimmed by 13 bases and V by 4 bases; bases with no gene match: 10. The CDR3 reads CASSPERGQGLFF. The CDR3 DNA sequence: TGCGCCAGCAGCCCGGAGAGGGGGCAAGGGCTGTTTTTT.

The chain links TRBV6-6 to TRBJ1-2, with 7 positions matching TRBD1. Germline CDR1 MNHNY, CDR2 SVGAGI (reference sequence). V was pared by 5 bases and J by 6 bases, with 12 bases of the junction left unmatched. This CDR3 is 15 amino acids long. The CDR3 region is CASSQGQVDNDGYTF. DNA for the CDR3: TGTGCCAGCAGTCAAGGACAGGTAGACAATGATGGCTACACCTTC.

The chain has TRBV18 and TRBJ1-2; 8 bases are shared with TRBD1. The CDR3 length is 15 residues. From germline, CDR1 is KGHSH and CDR2 LQKENI. Losses at the gene ends were 4 bases for V and 2 bases for J; bases not matched to a gene: 6. The CDR3 DNA follows: TGTGCCAGCTCACAGGGGGGACAGGAAAACTATGGCTACACCTTC. Translating it yields CASSQGGQENYGYTF.

The chain links TRBV6-5 to TRBJ1-1, with TRBD1 matching over 8 bases. Germline assignment: CDR1 MNHEY and CDR2 SVGAGI. Trimming at V came to 2 bases and at J to 0 bases, leaving 5 bases not matched to a gene. There are 16 residues in the CDR3. CDR3 protein: CASSYGDRRMNTEAFF. The CDR3 DNA sequence: TGTGCCAGCAGTTACGGGGACAGGCGTATGAACACTGAAGCTTTCTTT.

CDR3 nucleotides: TGTGCCAGCTCACACTCCGGGACAGGGCGGACTGAAGCTTTCTTT. Its protein product is CASSHSGTGRTEAFF. The rearrangement uses TRBV18 and TRBJ1-1; 9 bases line up with TRBD1. This CDR3 is 15 amino acids long. CDR1 is KGHSH, CDR2 LQKENI, per germline. The J segment lost 5 bases and the V segment lost 4 bases, leaving 8 bases of the junction unmatched. Full variable domain (remainder filled in from reference TRBV18 and TRBJ1-1): NAGVMQNPRHLVRRRGQEARLRCSPMKGHSHVYWYRQLPEEGLKFMVYLQKENIIDESGMPKERFSAEFPKEGPSILRIQQVVRGDSAAYFCASSHSGTGRTEAFFGQGTRLTVV.

Notes on this clone: Other nucleotide sequences in the sample specify the same CDR3. J is TRBJ2-3 and V is TRBV25-1, with a weak D call TRBD2 (5 bases). The CDR3 is 14 amino acids. Germline CDR1 and CDR2: MGHDK and SYGVNS. The V gene lost 3 bases and the J gene lost 3 bases, with 10 bases spanning the gap. CDR3 DNA sequence: TGTGCCAGCAGTGACCCCCGGGGAACAGATACGCAGTATTTT. Amino acid sequence: CASSDPRGTDTQYF.

This rearrangement joins TRBV25-1 to TRBJ1-4; the D is unclear. The V gene's germline CDR1 is MGHDK and CDR2 SYGVNS. Trimming removed 3 bases from V and 8 bases from J, with 13 bases in between. The CDR3 sequence is 14 residues long. The CDR3 DNA follows: TGTGCCAGCAGTGACGCGGGTAGCGGCGAAAAACTGTTTTTT. This translates into CASSDAGSGEKLFF.

The rearrangement joins TRBV20-1 to TRBJ2-7, with TRBD1 as a possible D gene (5 bases). The germline gives CDR1 DFQATT, CDR2 SNEGSKA (reference sequence). V was pared by 7 bases and J by 3 bases, with 10 bases between. The CDR3 sequence is 11 residues long. The CDR3 protein is CSVPGLYEQYF. CDR3 sequence (DNA): TGCAGTGTTCCAGGGCTCTACGAGCAGTACTTC.

CDR3 loop: CASSDLGGYNEQFF. CDR3 in DNA: TGTGCCAGCAGTGACCTTGGAGGGTACAATGAGCAGTTCTTC. The rearrangement joins TRBV6-4 to TRBJ2-1, with D maybe TRBD2 (6 bases). Trimming removed 2 bases from V and 4 bases from J, with 9 bases in between. In germline, CDR1 is MRHNA, CDR2 SNTAGT. CDR3 length: 14 amino acids.

The genes are TRBV28 and TRBJ1-5; TRBD1 agrees at 9 bases. J was trimmed by 3 bases and V by 4 bases; bases with no gene match: 4. This CDR3 comprises 15 residues. Germline CDR1 reads MDHEN; CDR2 reads SYDVKM. The CDR3 nucleotides read TGTGCCAGCAGTTCTGGACAGGGGAACAATCAGCCCCAGCATTTT. It is translated as CASSSGQGNNQPQHF.

This clone was picked up a small number of times. The rearrangement links TRBV20-1 to TRBJ1-3; D gene uncertain. Trimming left V 5 bases short and J 7 bases short, with 9 bases between. CDR3 size: 11 residues. Germline CDR1 is DFQATT and CDR2 is SNEGSKA (reference sequence). DNA for the CDR3: TGCAGTGCTGGCCTTGGCAACACCATATATTTT. Protein sequence: CSAGLGNTIYF.